Included here is one T cell receptor (beta chain) sequence, with context. Repertoires were generated with immunoSEQ multiplex PCR, while TCRdb's copy carries only in-frame clones and drops some. The data show tens of thousands of clones, about 85% seen once. V gave up 4 bases and J gave up 4 bases, with 17 bases separating them. CDR3 length: 15 residues. CDR1 is SGDLS and CDR2 is YYNGEE in the germline V gene. The data stem from a study of OX40 agonist ivuxolimab in advanced cancers. The chain combines TRBV9 with TRBJ2-5; tentatively, D is TRBD1 (7 bases). The receptor was derived from an adult with an advanced solid tumor such as melanoma, head and neck, liver or kidney cancer. This sample comprised CD4+ or CD8+ T cells sorted from blood, obtained in a trial of the OX40 agonist ivuxolimab. CDR3 DNA: TGTGCCAGCAGCCCTTGGAGGGCAGGGGGAGAGACCCAGTACTTC. Translating gives CASSPWRAGGETQYF. Combining the CDR3 with reference TRBV9 and TRBJ2-5 gives the whole variable domain DSGVTQTPKHLITATGQRVTLRCSPRSGDLSVYWYQQSLDQGLQFLIQYYNGEERAKGNILERFSAQQFPDLHSELNLSSLELGDSALYFCASSPWRAGGETQYFGPGTRLLVL.